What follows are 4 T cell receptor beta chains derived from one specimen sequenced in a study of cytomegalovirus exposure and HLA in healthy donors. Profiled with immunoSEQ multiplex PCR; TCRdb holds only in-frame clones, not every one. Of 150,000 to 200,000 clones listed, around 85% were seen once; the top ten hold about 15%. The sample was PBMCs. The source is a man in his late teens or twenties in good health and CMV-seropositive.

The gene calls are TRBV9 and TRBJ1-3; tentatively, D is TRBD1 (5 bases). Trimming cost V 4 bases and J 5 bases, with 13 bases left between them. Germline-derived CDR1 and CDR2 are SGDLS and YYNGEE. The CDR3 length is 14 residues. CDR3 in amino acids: CASSPGGGRNTIYF. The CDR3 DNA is TGTGCCAGCAGCCCGGGGGGAGGAAGAAACACCATATATTTT.

The CDR3: CASSVAGRAGWYEQYF. CDR3 DNA: TGTGCCAGCAGCGTAGCCGGCCGGGCGGGGTGGTACGAGCAGTACTTC. The chain carries TRBV9 and TRBJ2-7, with D maybe TRBD2 (6 bases). Trimming pared 0 bases from V and 4 bases from J, leaving 17 bases between. Germline assignment: CDR1 SGDLS and CDR2 YYNGEE. This CDR3 has 16 residues.

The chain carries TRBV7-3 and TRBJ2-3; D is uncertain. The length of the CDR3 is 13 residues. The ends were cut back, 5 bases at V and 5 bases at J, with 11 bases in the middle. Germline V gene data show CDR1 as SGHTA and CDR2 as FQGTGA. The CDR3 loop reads CASSPRSGDTQYF. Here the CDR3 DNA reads TGTGCCAGCAGCCCACGTAGTGGAGATACGCAGTATTTT.

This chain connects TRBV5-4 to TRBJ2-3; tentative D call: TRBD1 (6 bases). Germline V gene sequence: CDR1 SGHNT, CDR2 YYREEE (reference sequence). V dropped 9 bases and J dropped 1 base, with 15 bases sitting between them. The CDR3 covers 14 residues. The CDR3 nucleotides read TGTGCCATCCGGTCGGGACAACGCACAGATACGCAGTATTTT. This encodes CAIRSGQRTDTQYF.